Listed below are T cell receptor beta chains from one sample, sequenced in a study of blood T cell repertoires in COVID-19. This table comes from immunoSEQ multiplex PCR, and its TCRdb copy is limited to in-frame clones, with some not included. The repertoire holds some 160,000 clones, with around 75% as singletons. Sequencing was done on a sample of peripheral blood. Every receptor here comes from an elderly woman with acute or convalescent COVID-19. The CDR3 runs from the conserved cysteine through the conserved F or W. Fields, in order: V gene, D gene, clone size, J gene, CDR3 protein, CDR3 DNA. A D gene is named only where the DNA matches it firmly. Clone size, where shown, is once, few, many, or a class for clones that have expanded.

V: TRBV9
D: NA
size: NA
J: TRBJ1-2
CDR3: CASSVDSTDRSGYTF
DNA: TGTGCCAGCAGCGTAGATTCCACCGACAGGTCTGGCTACACCTTC

V: TRBV6-6
D: TRBD1
size: NA
J: TRBJ1-2
CDR3: CASSHGQGDYGYTF
DNA: TGTGCCAGCAGCCATGGACAGGGGGACTATGGCTACACCTTC

V: TRBV3-1/TRBV3-2
D: NA
size: once
J: TRBJ1-6
CDR3: CASSPSGGASSPLHF
DNA: TGTGCCAGCAGCCCCTCGGGGGGGGCATCTTCACCCCTCCACTTT

V: TRBV5-4
D: NA
size: NA
J: TRBJ2-7
CDR3: CASSWDISGFYEQYF
DNA: TGTGCCAGCAGCTGGGACATATCTGGATTCTACGAGCAGTACTTC

V: TRBV7-2
D: NA
size: NA
J: TRBJ1-2
CDR3: CASSLNRVEGYTF
DNA: TGTGCCAGCAGCTTAAACAGGGTGGAGGGCTACACCTTC

V: TRBV6-5
D: TRBD1
size: NA
J: TRBJ1-1
CDR3: CASRGTGGFEAFF
DNA: TGTGCCAGCAGGGGGACAGGGGGCTTTGAAGCTTTCTTT

V: TRBV21-1
D: NA
size: NA
J: TRBJ1-5
CDR3: CASKGEEGYSNQPQHF
DNA: TGTGCCAGCAAGGGTGAGGAGGGTTATAGCAATCAGCCCCAGCATTTT

V: TRBV5-1
D: NA
size: NA
J: TRBJ2-7
CDR3: CASSSSPGSEQYF
DNA: TGCGCCAGCAGCTCCTCCCCCGGGAGCGAGCAGTACTTC

V: TRBV3-1/TRBV3-2
D: TRBD1
size: NA
J: TRBJ2-2
CDR3: CASSLQGVGTGELFF
DNA: TGTGCCAGCAGCCTTCAGGGGGTTGGCACCGGGGAGCTGTTTTTT

V: TRBV5-1
D: NA
size: NA
J: TRBJ2-5
CDR3: CASSPPRTLQETQYF
DNA: TGCGCCAGCAGCCCCCCACGGACACTCCAAGAGACCCAGTACTTC

V: TRBV30
D: TRBD2
size: NA
J: TRBJ2-1
CDR3: CAWASRLAGGRDEQFF
DNA: TGTGCCTGGGCCAGCCGGCTAGCGGGGGGGCGGGATGAGCAGTTCTTC

V: TRBV3-1/TRBV3-2
D: TRBD2
size: NA
J: TRBJ2-3
CDR3: CASSQDGSGGRGTDTQYF
DNA: TGTGCCAGCAGCCAAGATGGGAGCGGGGGGCGGGGCACAGATACGCAGTATTTT

V: TRBV28
D: TRBD1
size: few
J: TRBJ1-2
CDR3: CASSRGQAYGYTF
DNA: TGTGCCAGCAGCCGAGGACAGGCCTATGGCTACACCTTC

V: TRBV27
D: TRBD1
size: NA
J: TRBJ1-5
CDR3: CASRGTGGHSNQPQHF
DNA: TGTGCCAGCAGGGGGACAGGGGGACATAGCAATCAGCCCCAGCATTTT

V: TRBV27
D: TRBD1
size: few
J: TRBJ1-6
CDR3: CASSPGQGYSPLHF
DNA: TGTGCCAGCAGTCCGGGACAGGGGTATTCACCCCTCCACTTT

V: TRBV7-8
D: NA
size: NA
J: TRBJ2-2
CDR3: CASSLARGGNTGELFF
DNA: TGTGCCAGCAGCTTAGCTAGGGGGGGGAACACCGGGGAGCTGTTTTTT

V: TRBV11-2
D: NA
size: NA
J: TRBJ2-3
CDR3: CASSFTSTTDTQYF
DNA: TGTGCCAGCAGCTTCACTAGTACTACAGATACGCAGTATTTT

V: TRBV4-1
D: TRBD1
size: NA
J: TRBJ1-2
CDR3: CASSRTGSAGYTF
DNA: TGCGCCAGCAGCCGGACAGGGTCGGCTGGCTACACCTTC

V: TRBV5-3
D: TRBD1
size: NA
J: TRBJ1-1
CDR3: CARSLGDRINTEAFF
DNA: TGTGCCAGAAGCCTCGGGGACAGAATCAACACTGAAGCTTTCTTT

V: TRBV13
D: NA
size: NA
J: TRBJ2-7
CDR3: CASSYFGGSYEQYF
DNA: TGTGCCAGCAGTTACTTCGGGGGTAGCTACGAGCAGTACTTC

V: TRBV30
D: NA
size: NA
J: TRBJ2-3
CDR3: CAWTLKSTDTQYF
DNA: TGTGCCTGGACTCTAAAAAGCACAGATACGCAGTATTTT

V: TRBV6-5
D: NA
size: few
J: TRBJ2-1
CDR3: CASILDGTNEQFF
DNA: TGTGCCAGCATTCTAGACGGAACCAATGAGCAGTTCTTC

V: TRBV7-9
D: NA
size: NA
J: TRBJ2-5
CDR3: CASSLSTGGFQETQYF
DNA: TGTGCCAGCAGCTTATCCACAGGAGGGTTTCAAGAGACCCAGTACTTC

V: TRBV3-1/TRBV3-2
D: NA
size: NA
J: TRBJ1-4
CDR3: CASSFLGGGEKLFF
DNA: TGTGCCAGCAGTTTTTTAGGGGGAGGGGAAAAACTGTTTTTT

V: TRBV19
D: NA
size: NA
J: TRBJ1-3
CDR3: CASSRPGISGNTIYF
DNA: TGTGCCAGTAGTCGCCCAGGCATCTCTGGAAACACCATATATTTT

V: TRBV7-2
D: NA
size: NA
J: TRBJ1-4
CDR3: CASSPSGAPDRLF
DNA: TGTGCCAGCAGCCCTAGTGGGGCCCCAGATAGACTGTTT

V: TRBV6-1
D: NA
size: NA
J: TRBJ1-2
CDR3: CASSEARFPEHYGYTF
DNA: TGTGCCAGCAGTGAAGCGCGGTTTCCGGAGCATTATGGCTACACCTTC

V: TRBV6-1
D: TRBD1
size: NA
J: TRBJ1-2
CDR3: CASSESPYEGRGRHYGYTF
DNA: TGTGCCAGCAGTGAAAGCCCGTATGAGGGAAGGGGGCGCCACTATGGCTACACCTTC

V: TRBV7-2
D: TRBD1
size: NA
J: TRBJ1-2
CDR3: CASSRLQGLGYTF
DNA: TGTGCCAGCAGCCGATTACAGGGGCTGGGCTACACCTTC

V: TRBV2
D: NA
size: few
J: TRBJ1-2
CDR3: CASVPIYGYTF
DNA: TGTGCCAGCGTCCCTATTTATGGCTACACCTTC

V: TRBV24-1
D: TRBD1
size: NA
J: TRBJ1-2
CDR3: CATSDFDRDYGYTF
DNA: TGTGCCACCAGTGATTTCGACAGGGACTATGGCTACACCTTC

V: TRBV30
D: NA
size: NA
J: TRBJ2-7
CDR3: CALRVGPYEQYF
DNA: TGTGCCTTAAGAGTGGGGCCTTACGAGCAGTACTTC

V: TRBV5-1
D: NA
size: NA
J: TRBJ1-4
CDR3: CASSLVDSSQNEKLFF
DNA: TGCGCCAGCAGCTTGGTGGACAGTTCTCAAAATGAAAAACTGTTTTTT

V: TRBV11-3
D: NA
size: NA
J: TRBJ1-4
CDR3: CASSLRATNEKLFF
DNA: TGTGCCAGCAGCTTGCGAGCAACTAATGAAAAACTGTTTTTT

V: TRBV3-1/TRBV3-2
D: NA
size: NA
J: TRBJ1-6
CDR3: CASSQGPMYNSPLHF
DNA: TGTGCCAGCAGCCAAGGGCCAATGTATAATTCACCCCTCCACTTT

V: TRBV5-1
D: NA
size: NA
J: TRBJ2-1
CDR3: CASSLRKLDYYSYNEQFF
DNA: TGCGCCAGCAGCTTGAGGAAACTTGACTACTACTCCTACAATGAGCAGTTCTTC

V: TRBV28
D: NA
size: many
J: TRBJ2-7
CDR3: CASSLSTSGEQYF
DNA: TGTGCCAGCAGTCTCTCCACATCGGGCGAGCAGTACTTC

V: TRBV18
D: NA
size: NA
J: TRBJ2-5
CDR3: CASSPLVSQAETQYF
DNA: TGTGCCAGCTCACCACTCGTATCCCAGGCGGAGACCCAGTACTTC

V: TRBV27
D: TRBD1
size: once
J: TRBJ2-3
CDR3: CASSSTGGDLTQYF
DNA: TGTGCCAGCAGTTCGACAGGGGGCGATCTCACGCAGTATTTT

V: TRBV10-1
D: TRBD1
size: NA
J: TRBJ2-7
CDR3: CASSGTGAAPEQYF
DNA: TGCGCCAGCAGCGGGACAGGGGCGGCCCCCGAGCAGTACTTC

V: TRBV12-3/TRBV12-4
D: NA
size: few
J: TRBJ1-1
CDR3: CASRGQLNTEAFF
DNA: TGTGCCAGCCGAGGACAGTTGAACACTGAAGCTTTCTTT

V: TRBV28
D: NA
size: once
J: TRBJ1-4
CDR3: CASSTTASGEKLFF
DNA: TGTGCCAGCAGCACGACAGCGTCAGGAGAAAAACTGTTTTTT

V: TRBV6-5
D: NA
size: NA
J: TRBJ1-3
CDR3: CASTDDRFSGNTIYF
DNA: TGTGCCAGCACCGATGACAGGTTCTCTGGAAACACCATATATTTT

V: TRBV6-2/TRBV6-3
D: TRBD1
size: NA
J: TRBJ2-7
CDR3: CASSSSATGTGEQYF
DNA: TGTGCCAGCAGTTCCTCCGCCACCGGGACAGGGGAGCAGTACTTC

V: TRBV2
D: NA
size: NA
J: TRBJ1-5
CDR3: CASIQDSNQPQHF
DNA: TGTGCCAGCATACAGGATAGCAATCAGCCCCAGCATTTT

V: TRBV2
D: NA
size: NA
J: TRBJ1-2
CDR3: CASKVRPLLSDYGYTF
DNA: TGTGCCAGCAAGGTCAGGCCCCTCCTATCGGACTATGGCTACACCTTC